What follows is one TCR beta chain and its context. Its antigen is unidentified. Sequencing was at survey level. The assay was immunoSEQ multiplex PCR, and TCRdb's table has in-frame clones only and misses some. The data hold 30,000 to 40,000 clones, with about nine tenths observed a single time. This specimen comes from a study of STAT5B mutations in CD4+ large granular lymphocyte leukemia. Regarding the study as a whole: TRBV06-family usage was enriched in top patient clones (8/27) versus controls (2/35). Patient CD4-sorted repertoires looked more clonal than healthy CD4+ repertoires, even without putative leukemic clones.

The germline V and J ends were trimmed by 7 bases and 0 bases, with 12 bases remaining between them. The CDR3 has 15 residues. Germline CDR1 LNHDA, CDR2 SQIVND (reference sequence). The V gene is TRBV19, the J gene TRBJ1-4, with D unresolved. The receptor's source is a human donor in good health. The sample comprised CD4+ T cells from blood buffy coats. CDR3 sequence reads: CASTRRDSTNEKLFF. CDR3 bases: TGTGCCAGTACTAGACGGGATTCAACTAATGAAAAACTGTTTTTT.